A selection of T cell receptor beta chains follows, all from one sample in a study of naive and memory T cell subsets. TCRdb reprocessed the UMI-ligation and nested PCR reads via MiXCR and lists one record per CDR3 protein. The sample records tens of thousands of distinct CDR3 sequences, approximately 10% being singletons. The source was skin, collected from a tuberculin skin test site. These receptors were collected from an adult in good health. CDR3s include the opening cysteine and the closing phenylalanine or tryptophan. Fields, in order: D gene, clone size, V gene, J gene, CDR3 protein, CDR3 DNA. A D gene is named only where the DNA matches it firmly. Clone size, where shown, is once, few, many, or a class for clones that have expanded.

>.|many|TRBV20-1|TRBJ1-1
CSAARTASMNTEAFF
TGCAGTGCCGCTCGGACAGCCAGCATGAACACTGAAGCTTTCTTT
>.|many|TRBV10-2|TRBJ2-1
CASSEDRELYNEQFF
TGCGCCAGCAGCGAGGACAGAGAACTTTACAATGAGCAGTTCTTC
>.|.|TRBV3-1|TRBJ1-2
CASSQAGLPYGYTF
TGTGCCAGCAGCCAAGCGGGGCTCCCCTATGGCTACACCTTC
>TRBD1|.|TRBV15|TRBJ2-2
CATSRTGRDTGELFF
TGTGCCACCAGCAGGACAGGGAGAGACACCGGGGAGCTGTTTTTT
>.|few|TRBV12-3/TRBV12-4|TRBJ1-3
CASRSAGGNTIYF
TGTGCCAGCAGGTCAGCAGGAGGAAACACCATATATTTT
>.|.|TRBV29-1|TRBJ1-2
CSVGRTPGGYTF
TGCAGCGTTGGCAGGACCCCTGGTGGCTACACCTTC
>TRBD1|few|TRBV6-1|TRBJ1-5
CASSDYTGGVGQPQHF
TGTGCCAGCAGTGATTATACAGGGGGAGTTGGTCAGCCCCAGCATTTT
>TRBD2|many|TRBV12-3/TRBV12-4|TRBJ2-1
CASSSNSGRALDEQFF
TGTGCCAGCAGTTCGAACAGCGGGAGGGCCCTCGATGAGCAGTTCTTC
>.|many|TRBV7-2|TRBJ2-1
CASTRRGRLGEQFF
TGTGCCAGCACTCGACGAGGGCGGCTGGGTGAGCAGTTCTTC
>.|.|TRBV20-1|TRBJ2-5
CSARDRGDKGIVKETQYF
TGCAGTGCTAGAGATAGAGGTGACAAAGGGATCGTCAAAGAGACCCAGTACTTC
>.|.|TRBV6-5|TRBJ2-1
CTSSYSKAGSAEQFF
TGTACCAGCAGTTACTCGAAGGCCGGGAGCGCTGAGCAGTTCTTC
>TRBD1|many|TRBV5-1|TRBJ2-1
CASSPGQGADNEQFF
TGCGCCAGCAGCCCGGGACAGGGGGCGGACAATGAGCAGTTCTTC
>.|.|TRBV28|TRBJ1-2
CASSLSGRGLTF
TGTGCCAGCAGTTTATCAGGTCGGGGGTTGACCTTC
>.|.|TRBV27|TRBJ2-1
CASSPRWGSGSYNEQFF
TGTGCCAGCAGTCCCCGGTGGGGGTCGGGCTCCTACAATGAGCAGTTCTTC
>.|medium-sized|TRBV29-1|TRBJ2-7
CSVEDPDRAYEQYF
TGCAGCGTTGAAGATCCGGACAGAGCCTACGAGCAGTACTTC
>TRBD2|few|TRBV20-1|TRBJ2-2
CSARAGGNTGELFF
TGCAGTGCTAGAGCGGGGGGGAACACCGGGGAGCTGTTTTTT
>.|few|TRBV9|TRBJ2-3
CASSVGYGTDTQYF
TGTGCCAGCAGCGTAGGTTACGGCACAGATACGCAGTATTTT
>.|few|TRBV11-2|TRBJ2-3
CASSPTSLQRYF
TGTGCCAGCAGCCCCACTAGTTTGCAGCGGTATTTT
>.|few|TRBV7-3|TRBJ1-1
CASSLGGRNTEAFF
TGTGCCAGCAGCTTAGGGGGCCGGAACACTGAAGCTTTCTTT
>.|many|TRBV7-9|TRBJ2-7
CASSLMQTEQYF
TGTGCCAGCAGCTTAATGCAGACCGAGCAGTACTTC
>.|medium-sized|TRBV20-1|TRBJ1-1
CSASRTAGGEAFF
TGCAGTGCTAGTAGGACAGCCGGGGGGGAAGCTTTCTTT
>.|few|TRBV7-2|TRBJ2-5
CASSRSRETQYF
TGTGCCAGCAGCAGGTCACGAGAGACCCAGTACTTC
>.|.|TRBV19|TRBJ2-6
CASSTFWASGANVLTF
TGTGCCAGTAGTACCTTCTGGGCCTCTGGGGCCAACGTCCTGACTTTC
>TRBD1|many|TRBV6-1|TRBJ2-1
CASSSRTGTNEQFF
TGTGCCAGCAGTTCTCGGACAGGGACGAATGAGCAGTTCTTC
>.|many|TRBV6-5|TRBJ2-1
CASSYSIPTVVGGADEQFF
TGTGCCAGCAGTTACTCGATACCCACGGTCGTAGGAGGGGCCGATGAGCAGTTCTTC
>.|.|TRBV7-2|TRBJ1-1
CASSQGTGGGSNTEAFF
TGTGCCAGCAGCCAAGGGACGGGGGGCGGATCGAACACTGAAGCTTTCTTT
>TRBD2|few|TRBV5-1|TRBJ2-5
CASSFGGQETQYF
TGCGCCAGCAGCTTCGGGGGGCAAGAGACCCAGTACTTC
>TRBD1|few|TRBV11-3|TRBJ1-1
CASSDGTANTEAFF
TGTGCCAGCAGCGACGGGACAGCAAACACTGAAGCTTTCTTT
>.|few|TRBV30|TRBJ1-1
CAWSVLGYTEAFF
TGTGCCTGGAGTGTACTCGGGTACACTGAAGCTTTCTTT
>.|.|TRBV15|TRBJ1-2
CATSRDRGGGYTF
TGTGCCACCAGCAGAGATAGGGGGGGAGGCTACACCTTC
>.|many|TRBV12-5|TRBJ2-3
CASATGAGGTDTQYF
TGTGCTAGTGCAACCGGGGCCGGGGGCACAGATACGCAGTATTTT
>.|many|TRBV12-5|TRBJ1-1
CASGLVLGGRKNTEAFF
TGTGCTAGTGGTTTGGTACTCGGGGGCCGTAAGAACACTGAAGCTTTCTTT
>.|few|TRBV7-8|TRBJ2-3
CASSRGRQLSPDTQYF
TGTGCCAGCAGCCGGGGGCGCCAATTAAGTCCAGATACGCAGTATTTT
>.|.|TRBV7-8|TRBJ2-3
CASSLDPSSTDTQYF
TGTGCCAGCAGCTTAGATCCTTCCAGCACAGATACGCAGTATTTT
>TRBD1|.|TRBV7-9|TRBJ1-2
CASSLAGGGDGYTF
TGTGCCAGCAGCTTAGCAGGAGGGGGCGATGGCTACACCTTC
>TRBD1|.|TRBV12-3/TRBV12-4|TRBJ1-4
CASTGTGQKLFF
TGTGCCAGCACCGGGACAGGGCAAAAACTGTTTTTT
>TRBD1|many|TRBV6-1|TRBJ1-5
CASSESTGDAPQHF
TGTGCCAGCAGTGAGTCGACAGGGGATGCGCCCCAGCATTTT
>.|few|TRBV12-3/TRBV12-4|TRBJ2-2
CASSRQGGTGELFF
TGTGCCAGCAGTCGACAGGGAGGCACCGGGGAGCTGTTTTTT
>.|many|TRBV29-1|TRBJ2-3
CSAGQGGGTSTDTQYF
TGCAGCGCTGGACAGGGAGGGGGTACTAGCACAGATACGCAGTATTTT
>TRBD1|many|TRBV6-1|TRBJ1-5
CASSWTGWNRDQPQHF
TGTGCCAGCAGCTGGACAGGGTGGAACCGGGATCAGCCCCAGCATTTT
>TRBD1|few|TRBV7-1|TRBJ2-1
CASSSKAGQGYNEQFF
TGTGCCAGCAGCTCAAAAGCGGGACAGGGCTACAATGAGCAGTTCTTC
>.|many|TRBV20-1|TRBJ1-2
CSVRSLNYGYTF
TGCAGTGTGCGCTCGCTTAACTATGGCTACACCTTC
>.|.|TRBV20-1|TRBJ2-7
CSARDTGNSPYEQYF
TGCAGTGCTAGGGATACGGGCAACAGCCCCTACGAGCAGTACTTC
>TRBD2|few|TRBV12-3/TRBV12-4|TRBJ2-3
CASSDSSGRANTQYF
TGTGCCAGCAGTGATTCTAGCGGGAGGGCCAATACGCAGTATTTT
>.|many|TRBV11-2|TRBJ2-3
CASRHITDTQYF
TGTGCCAGCAGACATATCACAGATACGCAGTATTTT
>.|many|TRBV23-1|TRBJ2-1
CASPRIHNEQFF
TGCGCCAGCCCCCGCATACACAATGAGCAGTTCTTC
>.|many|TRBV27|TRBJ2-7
CASNIVRSPTYEQYF
TGTGCCAGCAACATCGTGCGGAGCCCAACCTACGAGCAGTACTTC